These 15 T cell receptor beta chains originate from one sample sequenced in a study of beta chain features in type 1 diabetes. Overall study results and limits: A moderate, significant TCRB CDR3 shortening appeared in type 1 diabetes across four CD4+ subsets.

Sequencing targeted expressed TCRB transcripts, as all isolated RNA had been reverse transcribed. The repertoire was sequenced with immunoSEQ multiplex PCR; TCRdb's copy has only in-frame clones and lacks some. The repertoire consists of 600,000 to 750,000 clones, with about an eighth occurring once and the leading ten covering more than 0.09%. Their antigens are not known. Sequenced sample: naive CD4+ T cells from blood. Receptor source: a man aged 25 to 45 with type 1 diabetes.

The J gene is TRBJ1-3, the V gene TRBV9; a possible D gene is TRBD1 (6 bases). This CDR3 is 15 amino acids long. CDR1 is SGDLS and CDR2 is YYNGEE in the germline V gene. Trimming took off 4 bases at V and 0 bases at J, with 11 bases between the two ends. CDR3 in amino acids: CASSLGGVSGNTIYF. The CDR3 DNA is TGTGCCAGCAGCCTCGGGGGCGTCTCTGGAAACACCATATATTTT.

The CDR3, as DNA: TGTGCCAGCAGCCGACCAGGGACAGGGGAGGATACGCAGTATTTT. Encoded protein: CASSRPGTGEDTQYF. This rearrangement joins TRBV11-2 to TRBJ2-3; TRBD1 agrees at 10 bases. The CDR3 contains 15 residues. Germline V gene sequence: CDR1 SGHAT, CDR2 FQNNGV. V was clipped by 5 bases and J by 6 bases; unmatched bases: 8.

This clone turned up a few times. The V gene is TRBV7-2, the J gene TRBJ1-6, with a possible D match to TRBD1 (6 bases). CDR1 is SGHTA, CDR2 FQGNSA, per germline. Trimming shortened V by 1 base and J by 10 bases, and 14 bases separated the two germline ends. This CDR3 comprises 15 residues. The CDR3 protein is CASSLEQGRASPLHF. For the CDR3, the DNA is TGTGCCAGCAGCTTAGAACAGGGCCGGGCCTCACCCCTCCACTTT.

This clone showed up just a few times. The chain employs TRBV7-2 and TRBJ2-3; 9 bases map to TRBD2. Germline V gene lookup returns CDR1 SGHTA and CDR2 FQGNSA. The CDR3 has 14 residues. The V segment lost 5 bases and the J segment 6 bases; nucleotides outside the gene matches: 6. CDR3 in DNA: TGTGCCAGCAGCCGGACTAGCGAAGGTGATACGCAGTATTTT. Its protein product is CASSRTSEGDTQYF.

J is TRBJ2-3 and V is TRBV29-1; 7 bases are a match to TRBD2. The germline gives CDR1 SQVTM, CDR2 ANQGSEA. The CDR3 runs 13 residues. V trimming: 7 bases; J trimming: 1 base; junction bases outside the gene matches: 5. The CDR3: CSGTRGGTDTQYF. The CDR3 DNA sequence: TGCAGCGGCACCCGGGGGGGCACAGATACGCAGTATTTT.

J is TRBJ2-7 and V is TRBV6-1; weak D call: TRBD1 (6 bases). From germline, CDR1 is MNHNS and CDR2 SASEGT. There are 13 residues in the CDR3. Trimming cost V 7 bases and J 4 bases, with 14 bases left between them. CDR3 amino acids: CASNEQGQYEQYF. The DNA of the CDR3 is TGTGCCAGCAACGAACAGGGTCAGTACGAGCAGTACTTC.

This clone was detected a few times. V gene TRBV30 combines with J gene TRBJ2-2; D is unresolved. Germline assignment: CDR1 GTSNPN and CDR2 SVGIG (reference sequence). The CDR3 has 14 residues. The V and J ends lost 4 bases and 5 bases respectively, with 14 bases between them. CDR3 sequence (DNA): TGTGCCTGGACCTCAGGCGGCTCTACCGGGGAGCTGTTTTTT. Its protein is CAWTSGGSTGELFF.

V gene TRBV25-1 combines with J gene TRBJ2-7; D ambiguous. Trimming removed 3 bases at V and 6 bases at J, with 18 bases between. The germline CDR1 and CDR2 sequences are MGHDK and SYGVNS. This CDR3 comprises 15 residues. This CDR3 is CASSDYGVSPLEQYF. In DNA form, the CDR3 reads TGTGCCAGCAGTGACTATGGGGTCTCTCCCCTCGAGCAGTACTTC.

The chain's CDR3 is CASSSTGDYYYNEQFF. The CDR3 DNA sequence: TGTGCCAGCAGCTCCACGGGGGACTATTACTACAATGAGCAGTTCTTC. The chain employs TRBV5-6 and TRBJ2-1; 7 positions agree with TRBD2. The V segment lost 3 bases and the J segment 3 bases; nucleotides outside the gene matches: 9. This CDR3 has 16 residues. CDR1 SGHDT and CDR2 YYEEEE come from the germline V gene.

This clone turned up a few times. This CDR3 is CAISERGREDGYTF. The DNA for the CDR3 is TGTGCCATCAGTGAGAGGGGCCGAGAGGATGGCTACACCTTC. The genes are TRBV10-3 and TRBJ1-2; tentatively, D is TRBD1 (5 bases). V lost 2 bases, J lost 6 bases, and 13 bases lay in between. Germline CDR1 is ENHRY and CDR2 is SYGVKD. The CDR3 covers 14 residues.

The chain employs TRBV14 and TRBJ2-3; the D is unclear. The CDR3 contains 11 residues. V was shortened by 1 base and J by 4 bases, with 0 bases between the two germline ends. Germline CDR1 is SGHDN and CDR2 is FVKESK. The CDR3 DNA sequence: TGTGCCAGCAGCCAAGCAGATACGCAGTATTTT. Amino acids: CASSQADTQYF.

This clone was seen only a few times. The gene calls are TRBV14 and TRBJ2-3; 13 bases are shared with TRBD2. The ends lost 4 bases at V and 9 bases at J; junction bases unmatched: 10. Germline CDR1 and CDR2: SGHDN and FVKESK. The CDR3 sequence is 16 residues long. The CDR3 sequence is CASSLGLAGAQGTQYF. The CDR3 DNA sequence: TGTGCCAGCAGCCTAGGACTAGCGGGGGCCCAAGGGACGCAGTATTTT.

The table lists this clone with many counts. This chain's CDR3 is CASSSYNEQFF. The DNA for the CDR3 is TGTGCCAGCAGCTCCTACAATGAGCAGTTCTTC. The chain recombines TRBV5-6 with TRBJ2-1; D unclear. The CDR3 covers 11 residues. With 3 bases removed from V and 2 bases from J, the gap between germline ends came to 0 bases. Germline-derived CDR1 and CDR2 are SGHDT and YYEEEE.

The sample holds a few counts of this clone. The CDR3 region has the DNA TGTGCCAGCAGCATGAGTTCGGGCGCCTCGGGCTACACCTTC. This sequence encodes CASSMSSGASGYTF. V usage is TRBV7-9 and J usage is TRBJ1-2; D unresolved. CDR3 size: 14 residues. Germline lookup yields CDR1 SEHNR and CDR2 FQNEAQ (reference sequence). V dropped 5 bases and J dropped 8 bases, with 18 bases sitting between them.

This rearrangement joins TRBV6-5 to TRBJ2-2; 8 bases map to TRBD1. The ends lost 6 bases at V and 7 bases at J; junction bases unmatched: 7. Germline CDR1 MNHEY, CDR2 SVGAGI. The CDR3 totals 14 residues. The CDR3 DNA is TGTGCCAGCAGACCGGACAGGGAGATCGGGGAGCTGTTTTTT. This gives the protein CASRPDREIGELFF.